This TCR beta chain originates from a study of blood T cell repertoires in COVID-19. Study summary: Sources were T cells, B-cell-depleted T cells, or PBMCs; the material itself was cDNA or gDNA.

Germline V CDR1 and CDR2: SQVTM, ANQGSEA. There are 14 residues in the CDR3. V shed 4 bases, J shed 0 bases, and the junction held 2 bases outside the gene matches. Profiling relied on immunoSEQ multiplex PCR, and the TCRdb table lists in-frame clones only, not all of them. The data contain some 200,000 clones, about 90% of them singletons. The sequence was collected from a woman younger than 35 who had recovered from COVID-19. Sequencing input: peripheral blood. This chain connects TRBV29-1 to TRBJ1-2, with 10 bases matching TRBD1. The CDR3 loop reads CSVVGTGANYGYTF. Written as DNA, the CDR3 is TGCAGCGTTGTAGGGACAGGGGCTAACTATGGCTACACCTTC.